This passage covers 16 T cell receptor beta chains from one sample sequenced in a study of T cell responses to AZD1222 COVID-19 vaccine. The repertoire was sequenced with immunoSEQ multiplex PCR; TCRdb's copy has only in-frame clones and lacks some. The sample has fewer than 200,000 clones, over 75% seen once. The input for sequencing was peripheral blood, taken 28 days after the second AZD1222 dose. The receptor source for this set is an adult who received the AZD1222 COVID-19 vaccine.

J is TRBJ1-2 and V is TRBV11-2; D unclear. Trimming stripped 2 bases from V and 0 bases from J, with 4 bases between. This CDR3 comprises 13 residues. Germline-derived CDR1 and CDR2 are SGHAT and FQNNGV. CDR3 coding DNA: TGTGCCAGCAGCTTAAACTCTAACTATGGCTACACCTTC. Amino acid sequence: CASSLNSNYGYTF.

The CDR3 DNA reads TGTGCCACCCAGGCGGTAAACACTGAAGCTTTCTTT. It encodes CATQAVNTEAFF. The gene calls are TRBV19 and TRBJ1-1; D gene unclear. V was cut by 10 bases and J by 2 bases, with 11 bases left in between. This CDR3 has 12 residues. Germline CDR1 LNHDA, CDR2 SQIVND (reference sequence).

The CDR3 bases are TGTGCCTCCCAGCGGACAGTTAACTCTGGAAACACCATATATTTT. As protein: CASQRTVNSGNTIYF. V usage is TRBV30 and J usage is TRBJ1-3, with D maybe TRBD1 (6 bases). The germline gives CDR1 GTSNPN, CDR2 SVGIG (reference sequence). The length of the CDR3 is 15 residues. V was cut by 7 bases and J by 0 bases, with 16 bases left in between.

The chain is built from TRBV19 and TRBJ2-1, with a possible D match to TRBD1 (6 bases). This CDR3 contains 16 residues. The V and J ends lost 3 bases and 3 bases respectively, with 15 bases between them. From germline, CDR1 is LNHDA and CDR2 SQIVND (reference sequence). This CDR3 reads CASSMGAGWLYNEQFF. DNA for the CDR3: TGTGCCAGTAGTATGGGGGCAGGGTGGCTCTACAATGAGCAGTTCTTC.

The J gene is TRBJ1-6, the V gene TRBV6-5, with D perhaps TRBD1 (5 bases). The germline V and J ends were trimmed by 5 bases and 9 bases, with 8 bases remaining between them. The V gene's germline CDR1 is MNHEY and CDR2 SVGAGI. The CDR3 has 12 residues. CDR3 in DNA: TGTGCCAGCAGTACGGGGGTTTCACCCCTCCACTTT. This sequence encodes CASSTGVSPLHF.

The chain links TRBV11-2 to TRBJ2-3; the D is unclear. CDR1 is SGHAT, CDR2 FQNNGV, per germline. The CDR3 spans 13 residues. V was shortened by 6 bases and J by 2 bases, with 9 bases between the two germline ends. The DNA of the CDR3 is TGTGCCAGCAGGATCGCGGCCACAGATACGCAGTATTTT. Amino acids: CASRIAATDTQYF.

The gene calls are TRBV19 and TRBJ1-2; D is ambiguous. The CDR3 spans 15 residues. Germline CDR1 is LNHDA and CDR2 is SQIVND (reference sequence). V was pared by 3 bases and J by 1 base, with 12 bases between. DNA for the CDR3: TGTGCCAGTAGTATCGGTCAGGCCAGTAACTATGGCTACACCTTC. Protein sequence: CASSIGQASNYGYTF. Filled out from reference TRBV19 and TRBJ1-2, the complete variable domain reads DGGITQSPKYLFRKEGQNVTLSCEQNLNHDAMYWYRQDPGQGLRLIYYSQIVNDFQKGDIAEGYSVSREKKESFPLTVTSAQKNPTAFYLCASSIGQASNYGYTFGSGTRLTVV.

This clone showed up just once. V and J are TRBV11-2 and TRBJ1-4, with 12 nucleotides matching TRBD1. V was clipped by 5 bases and J by 0 bases; unmatched bases: 7. Germline CDR1 SGHAT, CDR2 FQNNGV. The CDR3 runs 18 residues. CDR3 DNA sequence: TGTGCCAGCAGCATGGGACAGGGGGCGTGGGCAACTAATGAAAAACTGTTTTTT. This translates into CASSMGQGAWATNEKLFF.

This sequence joins TRBV5-1 and TRBJ2-7; 8 bases fit TRBD1. The CDR3 runs 15 residues. J was trimmed by 2 bases and V by 4 bases; bases with no gene match: 8. From germline, CDR1 is SGHRS and CDR2 YFSETQ. CDR3 nucleotides: TGCGCCAGCAGCCTGGGGGGACAGGCGGCCTACGAGCAGTACTTC. Residues: CASSLGGQAAYEQYF.

The rearrangement links TRBV7-8 to TRBJ2-2; 7 nucleotides agree with TRBD1. The J segment lost 4 bases and the V segment lost 5 bases, leaving 7 bases of the junction unmatched. This CDR3 is built from 15 residues. CDR1 is SGHVS, CDR2 FQNEAQ, per germline. This CDR3 reads CASSKRGQTTGELFF. The CDR3 DNA sequence: TGTGCCAGCAGCAAGAGGGGACAGACCACCGGGGAGCTGTTTTTT.

The chain links TRBV9 to TRBJ2-5, with D uncertain. In germline, CDR1 is SGDLS, CDR2 YYNGEE. The CDR3 contains 13 residues. Trimming removed 4 bases from V and 7 bases from J, with 14 bases in between. The CDR3 nucleotides are TGTGCCAGCAGCTCTCTGTCCCCCCCGACCCAGTACTTC. The encoded protein is CASSSLSPPTQYF.

The chain employs TRBV10-2 and TRBJ2-7; D not resolved. V was clipped by 0 bases and J by 7 bases, with 10 bases between them. The germline V gene encodes CDR1 WSHSY and CDR2 SAAADI. CDR3 length: 13 residues. CDR3 region: CASSESFGGEQYF. In DNA form, the CDR3 reads TGCGCCAGCAGTGAGTCGTTCGGTGGGGAGCAGTACTTC.

The chain employs TRBV2 and TRBJ1-1, with 9 bases matching TRBD1. The J segment lost 1 base and the V segment lost 7 bases, leaving 7 bases of the junction unmatched. Looked up from germline, CDR1 is SNHLY and CDR2 is FYNNEI. The CDR3 runs 15 residues. CDR3 sequence: CASTPMDRGNTEAFF. The CDR3 nucleotides are TGTGCCAGCACCCCTATGGACAGGGGGAACACTGAAGCTTTCTTT.

This CDR3 reads CASSLSSGNTDTQYF. The CDR3 DNA follows: TGTGCCAGCAGCCTCTCTAGCGGCAACACAGATACGCAGTATTTT. V and J are TRBV7-6 and TRBJ2-3, with 7 bases matching TRBD2. The CDR3 is made up of 15 amino acids. The V and J ends lost 5 bases and 2 bases, in that order; junction bases with no gene match: 7. Looked up from germline, CDR1 is SGHVS and CDR2 is FNYEAQ.

The chain combines TRBV18 with TRBJ2-7; no reliable D call. The V gene's germline CDR1 is KGHSH and CDR2 LQKENI. V was pared by 3 bases and J by 2 bases, with 11 bases between. This CDR3 is 14 amino acids long. This CDR3 is CASSPEKGTYEQYF. The CDR3 DNA reads as TGTGCCAGCTCACCGGAAAAGGGAACCTACGAGCAGTACTTC. Full variable domain (remainder filled in from reference TRBV18 and TRBJ2-7): NAGVMQNPRHLVRRRGQEARLRCSPMKGHSHVYWYRQLPEEGLKFMVYLQKENIIDESGMPKERFSAEFPKEGPSILRIQQVVRGDSAAYFCASSPEKGTYEQYFGPGTRLTVT.

Worth noting for this clone: One end of the junction does not line up with germline, which may come from a read error. This chain joins TRBV5-1 and TRBJ1-6, with D perhaps matching TRBD1 (5 bases). CDR3 length equals 13 residues. Germline-derived CDR1 and CDR2 are SGHRS and YFSETQ. DNA of the CDR3: TGCGCCAGCAGGTTGGAGGGGAATTCACCCCTCCACTTT. It translates to CASRLEGNSPLHF.